This TCR beta chain was sequenced for a study of blood T cells in healthy people across ages. Germline lookup yields CDR1 LGHNA and CDR2 YNFKEQ. Unmatched junction bases numbered 7, after V lost 1 base and J lost 4 bases. The CDR3 runs to 15 residues. A second about 6 to 12 cycle PCR used barcoded and J-beta primers. TCRdb ran MiXCR on the 5' RACE reads and lists one entry per CDR3 protein. The sample has some 900,000 distinct CDR3 sequences, 48% seen once. The rearrangement links TRBV4-2 to TRBJ2-7; 7 positions match TRBD1. The origin of this receptor is a man aged 25-45 years in good health. The sequenced sample consisted of blood. The CDR3 here is CASSQASDREYEQYF. The CDR3 bases are TGTGCCAGCAGCCAAGCGTCAGACAGGGAGTACGAGCAGTACTTC.